The clone carrying this TCR beta chain was counted a few times. This specimen belongs to a study of blood T cell repertoires in COVID-19. This CDR3 contains 16 residues. Germline V lookup: CDR1 MNHNY, CDR2 SVGAGI (reference sequence). V was pared by 6 bases and J by 4 bases, with 19 bases between. Here immunoSEQ multiplex PCR was the method, and the copy in TCRdb shows in-frame clones only, minus some. This table holds roughly 150,000 clones, about four fifths found once. The gene calls are TRBV6-6 and TRBJ1-5; TRBD1 might be the D (6 bases). The sequence came from a man aged 60-69 years with acute or convalescent COVID-19. Sequencing was carried out using peripheral blood. The CDR3 sequence: CASRPRGLSGNQPQHF. The CDR3 region has the DNA TGTGCCAGCAGACCCAGGGGTCTCTCGGGGAATCAGCCCCAGCATTTT.